One sample yielded the 21 T cell receptor beta chains listed below, sequenced in a study of T cell repertoires in cytomegalovirus infection. TCRdb re-analysed the reads in MiXCR, keeping a single row per CDR3 protein. Among 700,000 to 850,000 distinct CDR3 sequences listed, 30% to 35% were seen once. What these receptors recognize is not known. Sequencing used cultured CD8+ T cells from PBMCs, obtained from culture after CMV antigen stimulation. The receptors come from a human donor in good health (CMV status not recorded). Some clones in this sample may be carry-over from other donors' samples.

V and J are TRBV14 and TRBJ1-2, with TRBD1 identical over 7 bases. Unmatched junction bases numbered 9, after V lost 5 bases and J lost 3 bases. The length of the CDR3 is 15 residues. CDR1 is SGHDN and CDR2 is FVKESK in the germline V gene. This chain's CDR3 is CASSGQDGGYYGYTF. CDR3 DNA sequence: TGTGCCAGCAGCGGACAGGACGGGGGGTACTATGGCTACACCTTC.

This chain joins TRBV18 and TRBJ1-1; D gene uncertain. The V gene's germline CDR1 is KGHSH and CDR2 LQKENI. The V end was cut by 2 bases, the J end by 6 bases, with 7 bases between. The CDR3 loop spans 12 amino acids. CDR3 loop: CASSPIRAEAFF. The CDR3 DNA sequence: TGTGCCAGCTCACCAATTAGGGCTGAAGCTTTCTTT. Together with reference TRBV18 and TRBJ1-1, the CDR3 gives the full variable domain: NAGVMQNPRHLVRRRGQEARLRCSPMKGHSHVYWYRQLPEEGLKFMVYLQKENIIDESGMPKERFSAEFPKEGPSILRIQQVVRGDSAAYFCASSPIRAEAFFGQGTRLTVV.

This clonotype was seen a handful of times. The chain has TRBV27 and TRBJ2-1; TRBD2 is a possible D gene (6 bases). The V gene's germline CDR1 is MNHEY and CDR2 SMNVEV (reference sequence). V was clipped by 4 bases and J by 8 bases, with 12 bases between them. The CDR3 runs 13 residues. The CDR3 nucleotides are TGTGCCAGCAGTTATGGCGGAGGGGATGAGCAGTTCTTC. This translates into CASSYGGGDEQFF.

V usage is TRBV19 and J usage is TRBJ1-2; D perhaps matches TRBD1 (6 bases). The germline CDR1 and CDR2 sequences are LNHDA and SQIVND (reference sequence). Trimming removed 4 bases from V and 6 bases from J, with 18 bases in between. The CDR3 loop spans 15 amino acids. Here the CDR3 reads CASSSRTGKPDGYTF. Here the CDR3 DNA reads TGTGCCAGTAGTAGTCGCACAGGGAAACCCGATGGCTACACCTTC.

In its sample, this clonotype was seen a few times. This chain uses TRBV27 with TRBJ2-7; 9 positions match TRBD1. V shed 0 bases, J shed 0 bases, and the junction held 0 bases outside the gene matches. The V gene's germline CDR1 is MNHEY and CDR2 SMNVEV (reference sequence). The length of the CDR3 is 15 residues. CDR3 amino acids: CASSLSGQGSYEQYF. CDR3 DNA: TGTGCCAGCAGTTTATCGGGACAGGGCTCCTACGAGCAGTACTTC.

This clonotype was counted only a few times. CDR3 protein: CASSLGVVVNYGYTF. CDR3 nucleotides: TGTGCCAGCAGCTTAGGAGTTGTGGTCAACTATGGCTACACCTTC. The chain has TRBV7-2 and TRBJ1-2; D is unclear. V was pared by 1 base and J by 2 bases, with 11 bases between. CDR3 length: 15 amino acids. Germline loops: CDR1 SGHTA, CDR2 FQGNSA.

The sample holds many counts of this clonotype. The chain has TRBV6-5 and TRBJ2-7; TRBD1 agrees at 9 bases. After removal of 2 bases from V and 1 base from J, the junction contained 3 bases not matched to a gene. The CDR3 totals 15 residues. Germline lookup yields CDR1 MNHEY and CDR2 SVGAGI. The CDR3 is CASSYGTGTSYEQYV. CDR3 DNA sequence: TGTGCCAGCAGTTACGGGACAGGGACGTCCTACGAGCAGTACGTC.

This clonotype was seen repeatedly, ten times or more. V is TRBV7-2 and J is TRBJ1-5; 7 nucleotides match TRBD1. The CDR3 has 15 residues. The germline gives CDR1 SGHTA, CDR2 FQGNSA. V dropped 2 bases and J dropped 3; count of bases not matched to a gene: 4. This CDR3 is CASSLYRGDNQPQHF. CDR3 sequence (DNA): TGTGCCAGCAGCTTATACAGGGGTGACAATCAGCCCCAGCATTTT. The variable domain in full, completed from reference TRBV7-2 and TRBJ1-5, reads GAGVSQSPSNKVTEKGKDVELRCDPISGHTALYWYRQSLGQGLEFLIYFQGNSAPDKSGLPSDRFSAERTGGSVSTLTIQRTQQEDSAVYLCASSLYRGDNQPQHFGDGTRLSIL.

A single count supports this clonotype. J is TRBJ2-2 and V is TRBV10-3; 8 nucleotides match TRBD2. V lost 7 bases and J lost 0; bases outside the gene matches: 7. This CDR3 region has 16 residues. Germline CDR1 ENHRY, CDR2 SYGVKD. The CDR3 nucleotides are TGTGCCATCAAGGGCGGTAGCGGGGCGAACACCGGGGAGCTGTTTTTT. Its translation: CAIKGGSGANTGELFF.

The chain has TRBV19 and TRBJ2-2; perhaps TRBD1 as D (5 bases). The V gene's germline CDR1 is LNHDA and CDR2 SQIVND (reference sequence). V was trimmed by 3 bases and J by 3 bases, leaving 14 bases between them. The CDR3 consists of 16 residues. CDR3 in DNA: TGTGCCAGTAGTATTGGGGCTGCACGGTACACCGGGGAGCTGTTTTTT. This sequence encodes CASSIGAARYTGELFF.

This clonotype was detected ten times or more. The genes are TRBV7-2 and TRBJ1-6; 9 bases align to TRBD1. This CDR3 is 20 amino acids long. Germline V gene lookup returns CDR1 SGHTA and CDR2 FQGNSA. Unmatched junction bases numbered 16, after V lost 5 bases and J lost 2 bases. CDR3 residues: CASSQRRQGDRWAYNSPLHF. The CDR3 DNA sequence: TGTGCCAGCAGCCAACGTCGACAGGGGGATAGATGGGCCTATAATTCACCCCTCCACTTT.

This clonotype was picked up many times. The CDR3 coding sequence is TGTGCCAGCAGCTTAGCCCACAGGGGGCTAGGGTATGGCTACACCTTC. This gives the protein CASSLAHRGLGYGYTF. The chain recombines TRBV7-9 with TRBJ1-2; TRBD1 matches at 9 bases. Germline-derived CDR1 and CDR2 are SEHNR and FQNEAQ (reference sequence). CDR3 length: 16 residues. V was pared by 0 bases and J by 5 bases, with 7 bases of the junction left unmatched.

The genes are TRBV6-6 and TRBJ1-5, with a weak D call TRBD1 (5 bases). V lost 1 base and J lost 0, with 10 bases in between. This CDR3 comprises 16 residues. From germline, CDR1 is MNHNY and CDR2 SVGAGI (reference sequence). The DNA for the CDR3 is TGTGCCAGCAGTTACTTACCAGGGAATAGCAATCAGCCCCAGCATTTT. Translation: CASSYLPGNSNQPQHF.

This clonotype was found many times. The chain couples TRBV12-3 or TRBV12-4 to TRBJ2-1; D is possibly TRBD2 (5 bases). Trimming stripped 6 bases from V and 0 bases from J, with 9 bases between. The CDR3 totals 14 residues. The DNA for the CDR3 is TGTGCCAGCAGCTTTGGGAGCTCCTACAATGAGCAGTTCTTC. Amino acids: CASSFGSSYNEQFF.

To note about this clonotype: At one of its ends the junction is not consistent with the germline gene, which may arise from a read error. CDR3 bases: TGTGCCAGCAGCTTCTCAACCCAGGGGGGAAGCTCTAGAAACACCATATATTTT. Protein product: CASSFSTQGGSSRNTIYF. The chain recombines TRBV7-6 with TRBJ1-3; 7 bases match TRBD1. The CDR3 is 18 residues long. Germline assignment: CDR1 SGHVS and CDR2 FNYEAQ.

Remarks on this clonotype: Possible read error: a much larger clone is one base away. V and J are TRBV7-2 and TRBJ2-2, with D maybe TRBD1 (5 bases). This CDR3 has 11 amino acids. From germline, CDR1 is SGHTA and CDR2 FQGNSA. The CDR3: CVTVGAGELFF. CDR3 DNA: TGTGTCACAGTAGGGGCCGGGGAGCTGTTTTTT. The entire variable domain, with the rest obtained from reference TRBV7-2 and TRBJ2-2, is as follows: GAGVSQSPSNKVTEKGKDVELRCDPISGHTALYWYRQSLGQGLEFLIYFQGNSAPDKSGLPSDRFSAERTGGSVSTLTIQRTQQEDSAVYLCVTVGAGELFFGEGSRLTVL.

As regards this clonotype: One end of the junction does not line up with germline, which may come from a read error. The J gene is TRBJ1-1, the V gene TRBV18; possibly TRBD1 for D (6 bases). Germline lookup yields CDR1 KGHSH and CDR2 LQKENI. The CDR3 is 17 amino acids. The CDR3 region has the DNA TGTGCCAGCTCAACGGCAACAGGGCTTCCTATGAACGCTGAAGCTTTCTTT. It is translated as CASSTATGLPMNAEAFF. The whole variable domain, filled in from reference TRBV18 and TRBJ1-1, reads NAGVMQNPRHLVRRRGQEARLRCSPMKGHSHVYWYRQLPEEGLKFMVYLQKENIIDESGMPKERFSAEFPKEGPSILRIQQVVRGDSAAYFCASSTATGLPMNAEAFFGQGTRLTVV.

The chain is built from TRBV27 and TRBJ1-4; tentatively, D is TRBD1 (5 bases). Trimming stripped 3 bases from V and 7 bases from J, with 18 bases between. Germline values: CDR1 MNHEY, CDR2 SMNVEV (reference sequence). The CDR3 is made up of 16 amino acids. The CDR3 DNA follows: TGTGCCAGCAGTTTGGGCAGGGAGGGTTGGAGTGAAAAACTGTTTTTT. The encoded protein is CASSLGREGWSEKLFF.

In its sample, this clonotype was seen many times. The rearrangement links TRBV7-6 to TRBJ2-3; D may be TRBD1 (5 bases). The V gene's germline CDR1 is SGHVS and CDR2 FNYEAQ. Deletions cut 2 bases from V and 4 bases from J, with 10 bases between. The CDR3 runs to 14 residues. DNA for the CDR3: TGTGCCAGCAGCTTACTAGGGGAATCAGATACGCAGTATTTT. This codes for CASSLLGESDTQYF.

The V gene is TRBV29-1, the J gene TRBJ2-7; maybe TRBD1 (6 bases). V lost 4 bases and J 5 bases, leaving 12 bases between the germline ends. Germline assignment: CDR1 SQVTM and CDR2 ANQGSEA. CDR3 length equals 12 residues. The CDR3 nucleotides read TGCAGCGTTGGGGCAGGGGATGACGAGCAGTACTTC. Residues: CSVGAGDDEQYF.

The chain is built from TRBV6-1 and TRBJ1-4, with TRBD1 identical over 8 bases. CDR1 and CDR2 (germline): MNHNS, SASEGT. The V and J ends lost 2 bases and 8 bases, in that order; junction bases with no gene match: 22. This CDR3 has 20 residues. The CDR3 region is CASSERRRDRTARSKEKLFF. DNA of the CDR3: TGTGCCAGCAGTGAAAGGAGAAGGGACAGGACAGCCCGATCGAAGGAAAAACTGTTTTTT.